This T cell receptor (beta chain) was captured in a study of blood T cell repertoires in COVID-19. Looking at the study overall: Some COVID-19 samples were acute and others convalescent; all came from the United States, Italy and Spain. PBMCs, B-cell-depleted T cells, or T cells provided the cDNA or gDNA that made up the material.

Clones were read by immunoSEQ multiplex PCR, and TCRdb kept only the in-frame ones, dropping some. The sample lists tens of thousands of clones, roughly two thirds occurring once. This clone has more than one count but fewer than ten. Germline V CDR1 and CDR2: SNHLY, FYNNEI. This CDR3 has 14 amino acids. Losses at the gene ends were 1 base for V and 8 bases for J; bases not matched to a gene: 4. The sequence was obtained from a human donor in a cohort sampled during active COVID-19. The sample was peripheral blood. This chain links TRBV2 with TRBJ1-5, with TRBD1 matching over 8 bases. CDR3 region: CASSEGRGLEPQHF. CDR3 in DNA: TGTGCCAGCAGTGAAGGCAGGGGGCTAGAGCCCCAGCATTTT.